The TCR beta chain under discussion was sequenced for a study of HIV-infected patients and healthy controls. Study findings and constraints: The study did not determine the donors' HLA types.

On this clonotype: What it recognizes is unknown.

No cell fractionation was done, so the repertoire covers all unsorted peripheral blood T cells. CDR1 is SGHTA, CDR2 FQGNSA, per germline. Trimming took 7 bases from V and 2 from J, leaving 15 bases between them. The CDR3 has 15 residues. Alpha and beta constant-region primers primed reverse transcription of around 0.5 ug RNA. Each of the alpha and beta chains got its own library through chain-specific third strand synthesis with indices. Second strand DNA was synthesized using a primer at the SP2 site. The library had 12-nucleotide molecular identifiers formed by two random hexamers joined together. TCRdb re-derived calls from the 5' RACE reads in MiXCR, one entry per CDR3 protein. The repertoire holds 19,000 or so distinct CDR3 sequences, approximately 9.5% seen once, with about 6.7% in the top ten.

The chain couples TRBV7-2 to TRBJ2-1; D remains ambiguous. This receptor was identified in an adult in good health. Sequenced: blood. CDR3: CASTREARTYNEQFF. In DNA form, the CDR3 reads TGTGCCAGCACCCGTGAGGCCCGGACCTACAATGAGCAGTTCTTC.